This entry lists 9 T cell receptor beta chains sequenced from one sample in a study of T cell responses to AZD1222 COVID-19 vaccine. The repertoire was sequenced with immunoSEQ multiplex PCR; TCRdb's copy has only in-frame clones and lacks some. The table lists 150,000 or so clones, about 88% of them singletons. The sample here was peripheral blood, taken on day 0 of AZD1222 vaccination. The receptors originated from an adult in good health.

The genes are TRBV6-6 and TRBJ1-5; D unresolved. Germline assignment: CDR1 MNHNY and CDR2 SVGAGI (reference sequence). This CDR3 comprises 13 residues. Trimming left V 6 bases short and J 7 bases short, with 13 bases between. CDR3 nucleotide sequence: TGTGCCAGCAGGCTCGATCTTGAACAGCCCCAGCATTTT. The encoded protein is CASRLDLEQPQHF.

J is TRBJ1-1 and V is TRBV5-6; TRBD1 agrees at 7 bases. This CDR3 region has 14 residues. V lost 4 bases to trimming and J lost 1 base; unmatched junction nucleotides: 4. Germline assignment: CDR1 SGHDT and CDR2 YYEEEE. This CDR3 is CASSPRQGNTEAFF. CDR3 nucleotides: TGTGCCAGCAGCCCCAGACAGGGGAACACTGAAGCTTTCTTT. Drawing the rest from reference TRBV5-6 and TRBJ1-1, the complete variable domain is DAGVTQSPTHLIKTRGQQVTLRCSPKSGHDTVSWYQQALGQGPQFIFQYYEEEERQRGNFPDRFSGHQFPNYSSELNVNALLLGDSALYLCASSPRQGNTEAFFGQGTRLTVV.

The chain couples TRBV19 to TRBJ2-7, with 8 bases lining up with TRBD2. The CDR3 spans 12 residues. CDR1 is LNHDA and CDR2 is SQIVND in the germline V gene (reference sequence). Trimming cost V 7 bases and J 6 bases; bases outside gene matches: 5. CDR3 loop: CASNERGSEQYF. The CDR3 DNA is TGTGCCAGTAACGAGCGGGGGAGCGAGCAGTACTTC.

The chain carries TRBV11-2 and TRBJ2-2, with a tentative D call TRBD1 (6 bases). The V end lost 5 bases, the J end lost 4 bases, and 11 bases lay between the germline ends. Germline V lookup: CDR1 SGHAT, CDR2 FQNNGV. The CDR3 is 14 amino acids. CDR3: CASSPQGPTGELFF. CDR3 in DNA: TGTGCCAGCAGCCCACAGGGACCCACCGGGGAGCTGTTTTTT.

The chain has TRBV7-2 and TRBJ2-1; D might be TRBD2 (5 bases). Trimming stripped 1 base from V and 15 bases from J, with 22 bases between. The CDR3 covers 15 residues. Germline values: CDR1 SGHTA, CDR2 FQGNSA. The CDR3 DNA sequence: TGTGCCAGCAGCTTAGACCCCCAAGGAGCGGAGGTTAGGTTCTTC. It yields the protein CASSLDPQGAEVRFF.

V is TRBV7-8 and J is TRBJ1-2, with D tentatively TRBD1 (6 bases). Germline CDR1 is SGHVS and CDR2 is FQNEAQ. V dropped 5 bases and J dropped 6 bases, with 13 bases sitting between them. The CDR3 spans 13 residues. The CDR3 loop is CASSRGGQDGYTF. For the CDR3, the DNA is TGTGCCAGCAGCCGCGGGGGGCAAGATGGCTACACCTTC. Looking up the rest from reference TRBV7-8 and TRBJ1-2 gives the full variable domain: GAGVSQSPRYKVAKRGQDVALRCDPISGHVSLFWYQQALGQGPEFLTYFQNEAQLDKSGLPSDRFFAERPEGSVSTLKIQRTQQEDSAVYLCASSRGGQDGYTFGSGTRLTVV.

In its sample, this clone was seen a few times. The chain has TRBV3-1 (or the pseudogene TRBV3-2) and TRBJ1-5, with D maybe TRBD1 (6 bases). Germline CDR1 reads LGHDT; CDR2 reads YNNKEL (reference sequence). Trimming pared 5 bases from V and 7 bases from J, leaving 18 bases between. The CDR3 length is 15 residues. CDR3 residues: CASSFLDSLGQPQHF. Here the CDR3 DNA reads TGTGCCAGCAGCTTCTTGGACAGCCTCGGACAGCCCCAGCATTTT.

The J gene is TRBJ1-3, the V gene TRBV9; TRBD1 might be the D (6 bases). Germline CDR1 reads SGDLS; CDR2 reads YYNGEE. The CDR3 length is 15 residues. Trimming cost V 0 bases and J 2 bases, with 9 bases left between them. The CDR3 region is CASSVGQAAGNTIYF. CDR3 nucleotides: TGTGCCAGCAGCGTAGGACAGGCTGCTGGAAACACCATATATTTT.

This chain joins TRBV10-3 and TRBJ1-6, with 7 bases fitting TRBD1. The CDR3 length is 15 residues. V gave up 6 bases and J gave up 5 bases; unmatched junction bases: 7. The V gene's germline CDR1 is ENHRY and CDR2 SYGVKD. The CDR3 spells CAISLGQAHNSPLHF. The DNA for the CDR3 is TGTGCCATCAGCCTAGGACAGGCCCATAATTCACCCCTCCACTTT.